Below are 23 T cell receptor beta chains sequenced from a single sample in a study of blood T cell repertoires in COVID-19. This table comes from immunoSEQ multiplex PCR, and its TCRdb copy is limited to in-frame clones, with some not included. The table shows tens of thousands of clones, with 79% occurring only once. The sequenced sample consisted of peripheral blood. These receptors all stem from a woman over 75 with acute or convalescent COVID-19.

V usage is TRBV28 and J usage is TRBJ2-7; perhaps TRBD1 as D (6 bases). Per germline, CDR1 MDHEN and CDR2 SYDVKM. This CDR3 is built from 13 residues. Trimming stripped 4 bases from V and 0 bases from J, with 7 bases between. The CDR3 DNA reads TGTGCCAGCAGTTCAGGGGACTCCTACGAGCAGTACTTC. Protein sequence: CASSSGDSYEQYF.

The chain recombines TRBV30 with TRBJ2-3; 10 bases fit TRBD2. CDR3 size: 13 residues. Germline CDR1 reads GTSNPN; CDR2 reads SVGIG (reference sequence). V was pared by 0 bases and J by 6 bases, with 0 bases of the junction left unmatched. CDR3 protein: CAWSVAGGDTQYF. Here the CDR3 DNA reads TGTGCCTGGAGTGTAGCGGGAGGGGATACGCAGTATTTT.

CDR3 nucleotides: TGCAGCGTTGATTACAGGGGGGAGACCCAGTACTTC. Its translation is CSVDYRGETQYF. This chain joins TRBV29-1 and TRBJ2-5; 8 nucleotides match TRBD1. CDR1 is SQVTM and CDR2 is ANQGSEA in the germline V gene. J gave up 5 bases and V 3 bases, and 2 bases lay outside the gene matches. The CDR3 runs to 12 residues.

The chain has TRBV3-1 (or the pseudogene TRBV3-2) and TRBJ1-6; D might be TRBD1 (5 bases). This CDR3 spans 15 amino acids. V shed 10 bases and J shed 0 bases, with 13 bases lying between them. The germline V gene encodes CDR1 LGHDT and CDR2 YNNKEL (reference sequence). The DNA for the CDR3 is TGTGCCATCTTGCGGGGGAGCTCCTATAATTCACCCCTCCACTTT. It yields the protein CAILRGSSYNSPLHF.

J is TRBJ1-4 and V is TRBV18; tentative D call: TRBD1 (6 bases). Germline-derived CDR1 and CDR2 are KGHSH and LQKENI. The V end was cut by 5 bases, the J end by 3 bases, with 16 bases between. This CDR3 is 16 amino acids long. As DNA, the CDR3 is TGTGCCAGCTCATCGAGACAGGCCCAACCTAATGAAAAACTGTTTTTT. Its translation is CASSSRQAQPNEKLFF.

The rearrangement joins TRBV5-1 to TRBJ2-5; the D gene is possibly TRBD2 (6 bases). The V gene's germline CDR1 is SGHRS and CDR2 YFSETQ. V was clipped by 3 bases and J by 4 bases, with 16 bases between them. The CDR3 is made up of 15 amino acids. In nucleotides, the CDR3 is TGCGCCAGCAGCTCGTTAGCGGCAATGGGAGAGACCCAGTACTTC. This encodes CASSSLAAMGETQYF.

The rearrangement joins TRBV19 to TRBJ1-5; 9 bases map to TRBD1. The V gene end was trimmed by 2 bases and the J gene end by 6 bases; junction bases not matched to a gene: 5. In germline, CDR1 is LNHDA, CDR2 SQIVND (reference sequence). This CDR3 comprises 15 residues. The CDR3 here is CASSILGQGIQPQHF. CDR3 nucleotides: TGTGCCAGTAGTATACTGGGACAGGGCATTCAGCCCCAGCATTTT.

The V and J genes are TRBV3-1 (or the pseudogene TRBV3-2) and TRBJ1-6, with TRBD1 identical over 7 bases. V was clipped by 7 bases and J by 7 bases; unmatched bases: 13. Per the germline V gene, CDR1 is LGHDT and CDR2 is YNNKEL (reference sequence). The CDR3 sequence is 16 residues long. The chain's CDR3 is CASNRGTGDWNSPLHF. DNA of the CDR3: TGTGCCAGCAATCGAGGTACAGGGGACTGGAATTCACCCCTCCACTTT.

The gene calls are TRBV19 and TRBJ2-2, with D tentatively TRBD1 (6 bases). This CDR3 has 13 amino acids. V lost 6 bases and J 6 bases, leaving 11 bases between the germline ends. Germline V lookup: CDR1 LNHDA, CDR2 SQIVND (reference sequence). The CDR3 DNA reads TGTGCCAGTAGCTCAGGGGTTCCCGGGGAGCTGTTTTTT. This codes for CASSSGVPGELFF.

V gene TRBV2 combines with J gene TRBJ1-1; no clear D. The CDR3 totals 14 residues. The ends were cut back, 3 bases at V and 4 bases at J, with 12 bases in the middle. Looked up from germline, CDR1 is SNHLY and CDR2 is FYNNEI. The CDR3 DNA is TGTGCCAGCAGTGAGAGGCCGGGTAGCACTGAAGCTTTCTTT. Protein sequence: CASSERPGSTEAFF.

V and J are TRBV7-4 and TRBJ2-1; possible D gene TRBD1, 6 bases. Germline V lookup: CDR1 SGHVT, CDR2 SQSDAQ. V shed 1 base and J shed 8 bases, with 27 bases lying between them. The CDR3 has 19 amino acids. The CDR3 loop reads CASSLGSGVIFDGYDEQFF. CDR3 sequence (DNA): TGTGCCAGCAGCTTAGGGTCAGGGGTCATTTTCGACGGGTACGATGAGCAGTTCTTC.

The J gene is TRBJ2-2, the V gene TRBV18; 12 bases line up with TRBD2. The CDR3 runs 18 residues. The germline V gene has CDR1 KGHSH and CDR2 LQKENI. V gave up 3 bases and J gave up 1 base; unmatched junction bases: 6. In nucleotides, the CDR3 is TGTGCCAGCTCACCCAAGACTAGCGGGAGTGGGAACACCGGGGAGCTGTTTTTT. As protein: CASSPKTSGSGNTGELFF.

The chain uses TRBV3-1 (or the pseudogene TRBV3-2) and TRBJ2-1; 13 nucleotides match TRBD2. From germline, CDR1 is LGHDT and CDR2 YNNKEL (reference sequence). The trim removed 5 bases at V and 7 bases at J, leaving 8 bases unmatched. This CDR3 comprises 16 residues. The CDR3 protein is CASSIRTSGSGNEQFF. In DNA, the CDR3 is TGTGCCAGCAGCATCCGGACTAGCGGGAGTGGAAATGAGCAGTTCTTC.

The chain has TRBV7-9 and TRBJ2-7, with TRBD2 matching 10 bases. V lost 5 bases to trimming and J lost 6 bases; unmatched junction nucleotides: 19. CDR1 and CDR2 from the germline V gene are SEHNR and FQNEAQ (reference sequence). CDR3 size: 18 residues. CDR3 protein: CASSRSGRVPRGDREQYF. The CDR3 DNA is TGTGCCAGCAGCAGAAGCGGGAGGGTCCCCAGAGGTGATCGCGAGCAGTACTTC.

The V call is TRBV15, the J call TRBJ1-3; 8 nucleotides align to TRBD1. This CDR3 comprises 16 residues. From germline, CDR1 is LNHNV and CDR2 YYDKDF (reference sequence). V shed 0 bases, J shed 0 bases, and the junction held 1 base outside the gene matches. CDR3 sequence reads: CATSREDRDSGNTIYF. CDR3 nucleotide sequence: TGTGCCACCAGCAGAGAGGACAGGGACTCTGGAAACACCATATATTTT.

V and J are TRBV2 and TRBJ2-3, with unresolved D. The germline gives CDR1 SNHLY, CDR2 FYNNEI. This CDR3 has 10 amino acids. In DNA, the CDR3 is TGTGTCCGGTCCCCCCAGGCGCAGTATTTT. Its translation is CVRSPQAQYF.

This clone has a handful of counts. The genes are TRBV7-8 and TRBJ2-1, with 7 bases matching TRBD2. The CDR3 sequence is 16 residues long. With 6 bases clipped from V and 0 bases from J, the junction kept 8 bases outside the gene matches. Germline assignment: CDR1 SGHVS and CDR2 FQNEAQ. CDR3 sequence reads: CASRMRRETSYNEQFF. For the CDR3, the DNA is TGTGCCAGCAGAATGAGGCGGGAGACCTCCTACAATGAGCAGTTCTTC.

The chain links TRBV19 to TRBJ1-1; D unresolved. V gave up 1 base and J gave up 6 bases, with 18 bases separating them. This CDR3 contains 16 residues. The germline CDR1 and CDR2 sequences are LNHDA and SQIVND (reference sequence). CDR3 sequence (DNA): TGTGCCAGTAGTATAGTGGGTTGGGGAATCGGGGCTGAAGCTTTCTTT. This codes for CASSIVGWGIGAEAFF.

The CDR3: CARRTEYYGYTF. CDR3 in DNA: TGTGCCCGCCGGACAGAATACTATGGCTACACCTTC. V and J are TRBV30 and TRBJ1-2, with TRBD1 as a possible D gene (6 bases). The CDR3 has 12 residues. Germline lookup yields CDR1 GTSNPN and CDR2 SVGIG (reference sequence). V was cut by 8 bases and J by 3 bases, with 13 bases left in between.

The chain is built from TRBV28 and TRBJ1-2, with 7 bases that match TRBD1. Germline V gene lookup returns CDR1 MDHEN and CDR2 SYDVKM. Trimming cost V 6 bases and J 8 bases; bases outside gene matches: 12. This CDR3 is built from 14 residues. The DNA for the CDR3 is TGTGCCAGCAGGTATACAGGGGAGCGTAGGGGCTACACCTTC. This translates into CASRYTGERRGYTF.

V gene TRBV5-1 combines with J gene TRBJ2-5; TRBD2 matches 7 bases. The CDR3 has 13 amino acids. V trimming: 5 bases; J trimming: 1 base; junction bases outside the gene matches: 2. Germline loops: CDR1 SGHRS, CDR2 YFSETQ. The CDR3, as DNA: TGCGCCAGCAGGACGGGGGGCCAAGAGACCCAGTACTTC. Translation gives CASRTGGQETQYF. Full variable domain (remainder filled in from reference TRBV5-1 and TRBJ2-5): KAGVTQTPRYLIKTRGQQVTLSCSPISGHRSVSWYQQTPGQGLQFLFEYFSETQRNKGNFPGRFSGRQFSNSRSEMNVSTLELGDSALYLCASRTGGQETQYFGPGTRLLVL.

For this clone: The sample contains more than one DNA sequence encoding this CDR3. This chain's CDR3 is CASSLGTSGRAGEQYF. The CDR3 region has the DNA TGTGCCAGCAGCTTAGGGACTAGCGGGAGGGCCGGCGAGCAGTACTTC. V and J are TRBV11-3 and TRBJ2-7, with 15 bases fitting TRBD2. Germline V CDR1 and CDR2: SGHNT, YENEEA. The CDR3 is 16 residues long. V was pared by 1 base and J by 6 bases, with 4 bases of the junction left unmatched.

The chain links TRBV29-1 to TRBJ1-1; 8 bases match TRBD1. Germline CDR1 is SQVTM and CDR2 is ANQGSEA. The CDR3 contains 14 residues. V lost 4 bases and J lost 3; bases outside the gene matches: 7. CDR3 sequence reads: CSVVRQGSDTEAFF. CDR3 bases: TGCAGCGTTGTCCGACAGGGGTCGGACACTGAAGCTTTCTTT.